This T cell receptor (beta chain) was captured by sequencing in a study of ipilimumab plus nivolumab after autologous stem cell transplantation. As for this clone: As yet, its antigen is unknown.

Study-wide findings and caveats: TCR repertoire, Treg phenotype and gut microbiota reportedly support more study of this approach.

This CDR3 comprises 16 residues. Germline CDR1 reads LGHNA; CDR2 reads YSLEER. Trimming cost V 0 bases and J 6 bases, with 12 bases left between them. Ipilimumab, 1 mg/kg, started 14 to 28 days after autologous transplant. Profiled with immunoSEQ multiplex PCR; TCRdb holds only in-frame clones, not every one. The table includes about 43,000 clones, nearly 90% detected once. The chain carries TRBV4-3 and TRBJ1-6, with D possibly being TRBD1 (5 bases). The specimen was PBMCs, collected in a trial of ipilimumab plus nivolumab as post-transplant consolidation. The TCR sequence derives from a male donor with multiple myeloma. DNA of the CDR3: TGCGCCAGCAGCCAAGATTGGCAGGGAAGTAATTCACCCCTCCACTTT. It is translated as CASSQDWQGSNSPLHF.